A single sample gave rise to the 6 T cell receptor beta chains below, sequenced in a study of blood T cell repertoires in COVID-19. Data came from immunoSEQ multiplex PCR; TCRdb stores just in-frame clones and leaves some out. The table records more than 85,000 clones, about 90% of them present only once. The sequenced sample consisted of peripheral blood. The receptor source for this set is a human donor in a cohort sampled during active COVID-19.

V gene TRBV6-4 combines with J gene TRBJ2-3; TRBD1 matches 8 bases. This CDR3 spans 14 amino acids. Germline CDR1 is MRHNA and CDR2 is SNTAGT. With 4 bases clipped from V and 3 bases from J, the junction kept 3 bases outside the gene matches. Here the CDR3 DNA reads TGTGCCAGCAGTGCGGGACAGGCGACAGATACGCAGTATTTT. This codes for CASSAGQATDTQYF.

In DNA, the CDR3 is TGTGCCAGCAGCCCTAGCCCCGCCGGAAGGGAGCACAATGAGCAGTTCTTC. The encoded protein is CASSPSPAGREHNEQFF. J is TRBJ2-1 and V is TRBV7-8; a weak D match, TRBD2 (5 bases). With 5 bases removed from V and 5 bases from J, the gap between germline ends came to 22 bases. In germline, CDR1 is SGHVS, CDR2 FQNEAQ. The CDR3 totals 17 residues.

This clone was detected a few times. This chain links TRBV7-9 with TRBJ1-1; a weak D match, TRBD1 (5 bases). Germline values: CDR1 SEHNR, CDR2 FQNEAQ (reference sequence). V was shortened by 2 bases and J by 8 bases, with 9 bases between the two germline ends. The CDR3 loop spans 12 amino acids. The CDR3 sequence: CASSLSGDEAFF. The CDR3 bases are TGTGCCAGCAGCTTATCGGGGGACGAAGCTTTCTTT.

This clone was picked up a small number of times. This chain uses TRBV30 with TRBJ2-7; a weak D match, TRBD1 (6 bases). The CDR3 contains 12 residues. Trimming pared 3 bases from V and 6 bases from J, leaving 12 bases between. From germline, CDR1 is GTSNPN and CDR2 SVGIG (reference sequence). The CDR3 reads CAWSRQVGEQYF. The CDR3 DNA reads TGTGCCTGGAGCCGACAGGTAGGCGAGCAGTACTTC.

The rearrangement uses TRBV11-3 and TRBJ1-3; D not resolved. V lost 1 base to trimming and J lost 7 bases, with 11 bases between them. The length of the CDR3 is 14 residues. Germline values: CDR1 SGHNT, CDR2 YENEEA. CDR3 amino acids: CASSLGGTQNTIYF. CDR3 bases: TGTGCCAGCAGCTTAGGAGGAACTCAGAACACCATATATTTT.

The CDR3 DNA reads TGTGCCAGCTCACCAGCGGCGGGCAGCTCCTACAATGAGCAGTTCTTC. It encodes CASSPAAGSSYNEQFF. The chain carries TRBV18 and TRBJ2-1; D may be TRBD2 (5 bases). The length of the CDR3 is 16 residues. From germline, CDR1 is KGHSH and CDR2 LQKENI. V was pared by 2 bases and J by 0 bases, with 11 bases between. The full variable domain, its missing parts supplied by reference TRBV18 and TRBJ2-1, is NAGVMQNPRHLVRRRGQEARLRCSPMKGHSHVYWYRQLPEEGLKFMVYLQKENIIDESGMPKERFSAEFPKEGPSILRIQQVVRGDSAAYFCASSPAAGSSYNEQFFGPGTRLTVL.